Below are 30 T cell receptor beta chains sequenced from a single sample in a study of T cells expressing NK-cell markers. TCRdb reprocessed the 5' RACE reads and stores each CDR3 protein as one record, lacking DNA. The listing records 120,000 to 150,000 distinct CDR3 sequences. Sequences were obtained from blood T cells: a sorted CD56 or NKG2C T cell subset, CD4+ or CD8+ T cells, or bulk PBMC T cells (not recorded which). These TCRs come from a man between 18 and 35 years old in good health.

The rearrangement uses TRBV27 and TRBJ2-7; TCRdb's D gene call, TRBD1, goes unchecked for lack of DNA. This CDR3 has 14 amino acids. Germline V gene data show CDR1 as MNHEY and CDR2 as SMNVEV (reference sequence). The chain's CDR3 is CASSSTGYTYEQYF.

Here the CDR3 reads CASSLSPQTGYNEQFF. The chain recombines TRBV11-3 with TRBJ2-1; the TRBD1 assignment by TCRdb is unverifiable without DNA. In germline, CDR1 is SGHNT, CDR2 YENEEA. The CDR3 totals 16 residues.

The chain recombines TRBV11-2 with TRBJ2-3; TCRdb selects TRBD2, and the lack of DNA leaves this call unchecked. Germline V lookup: CDR1 SGHAT, CDR2 FQNNGV. The CDR3 consists of 17 residues. The CDR3 loop reads CASSLGLAGGPTDTQYF.

The V gene is TRBV9, the J gene TRBJ1-1; TCRdb picks TRBD1, but there is no DNA to check that call. The CDR3 is 15 amino acids. From germline, CDR1 is SGDLS and CDR2 YYNGEE. This chain's CDR3 is CASSAADSHTEAFFF.

This chain links TRBV3-1 with TRBJ1-2; checking the TCRdb D call of TRBD1 is not possible without DNA. This CDR3 has 14 residues. Germline CDR1 and CDR2: LGHDT and YNNKEL (reference sequence). The CDR3 region is CASSLKRGVVGYTF.

The chain uses TRBV29-1 and TRBJ2-1; TCRdb calls TRBD1, which cannot be checked without DNA. CDR3 length equals 15 residues. CDR1 SQVTM and CDR2 ANQGSEA come from the germline V gene. CDR3 residues: CSVEDPDRVYNEQFF.

This chain connects TRBV20-1 to TRBJ2-2; the TCRdb D gene call, TRBD1, has no DNA to confirm it. Germline assignment: CDR1 DFQATT and CDR2 SNEGSKA (reference sequence). The CDR3 is made up of 16 amino acids. This CDR3 is CSARNQGSPNTGELFF.

The chain joins TRBV11-2 to TRBJ2-1; TCRdb gives TRBD1 as the D gene, but with no DNA this cannot be confirmed. This CDR3 is 17 amino acids long. The V gene's germline CDR1 is SGHAT and CDR2 FQNNGV. The CDR3 is CASRLALTGYGVNEQFF.

The chain links TRBV6-6 to TRBJ1-4. The CDR3 sequence is 11 residues long. CDR1 MNHNY and CDR2 SVGAGI come from the germline V gene (reference sequence). CDR3 loop: CASSLAEKLFF.

The chain employs TRBV13 and TRBJ2-3. CDR1 PRHDT and CDR2 FYEKMQ come from the germline V gene (reference sequence). The CDR3 contains 15 residues. CDR3 residues: CASSLGLDLPDTQYF.

CDR3 sequence reads: CASRTDGNQPQHF. The chain recombines TRBV6-6 with TRBJ1-5. The germline V gene has CDR1 MNHNY and CDR2 SVGAGI (reference sequence). The CDR3 runs to 13 residues.

The CDR3 sequence: CASSIQLWSGELFF. V gene TRBV19 combines with J gene TRBJ2-2. The CDR3 has 14 amino acids. In germline, CDR1 is LNHDA, CDR2 SQIVND (reference sequence).

This chain joins TRBV7-9 and TRBJ2-3; checking the TCRdb D call of TRBD1 is not possible without DNA. Germline V gives CDR1 SEHNR, CDR2 FQNEAQ (reference sequence). The CDR3 loop spans 16 amino acids. CDR3 in amino acids: CASSPPEGMSTDTQYF.

The rearrangement uses TRBV14 and TRBJ2-7; TCRdb picks TRBD1, but there is no DNA to check that call. The CDR3 spans 14 residues. Germline CDR1 and CDR2: SGHDN and FVKESK. This CDR3 reads CASSQEGTMDEQYF.

The chain joins TRBV6-5 to TRBJ2-1; TCRdb selects TRBD2, and the lack of DNA leaves this call unchecked. Germline values: CDR1 MNHEY, CDR2 SVGAGI. The CDR3 has 13 residues. CDR3 amino acids: CASSYGTSEKQFF.

The rearrangement joins TRBV12-3 or TRBV12-4 to TRBJ2-1; the D gene TCRdb calls, TRBD2, cannot be checked with no DNA. This CDR3 contains 16 residues. The CDR3 here is CASSFLGLAGGNEQFF.

The rearrangement links TRBV5-4 to TRBJ2-1. Germline-derived CDR1 and CDR2 are SGHNT and YYREEE (reference sequence). CDR3 length equals 12 residues. The CDR3 region is CASGWAHNEQFF.

The CDR3 spells CASSAAGLNTGELFF. The chain combines TRBV9 with TRBJ2-2. There are 15 residues in the CDR3. CDR1 is SGDLS, CDR2 YYNGEE, per germline.

The rearrangement links TRBV7-9 to TRBJ2-3. This CDR3 has 12 residues. Germline loops: CDR1 SEHNR, CDR2 FQNEAQ (reference sequence). The CDR3 protein is CAADAGTDTQYF.

This rearrangement joins TRBV5-1 to TRBJ2-3; the TCRdb call, TRBD1, lacks DNA for checking. CDR3 length: 15 residues. Per the germline V gene, CDR1 is SGHRS and CDR2 is YFSETQ. The CDR3 sequence is CASRSRTAITDTQYF.

The V and J genes are TRBV6-5 and TRBJ2-5; with no DNA, the TCRdb D assignment of TRBD1 cannot be verified. The CDR3 is 16 amino acids. CDR1 MNHEY and CDR2 SVGAGI come from the germline V gene. CDR3 amino acids: CASSNLGTGRGETQYF.

The chain uses TRBV7-2 and TRBJ1-1; TCRdb's D call of TRBD1 is untestable without DNA. Germline V CDR1 and CDR2: SGHTA, FQGNSA. The CDR3 contains 15 residues. The CDR3 loop reads CASSRDRGVDTEAFF.

This chain joins TRBV27 and TRBJ1-5. This CDR3 comprises 13 residues. Germline CDR1 reads MNHEY; CDR2 reads SMNVEV (reference sequence). CDR3: CASSFGSYQPQHF.

The chain employs TRBV12-3 or TRBV12-4 and TRBJ1-5; TCRdb lists TRBD1, though no DNA is available to test this call. The CDR3 covers 14 residues. CDR3 residues: CASSSTGSGQPQHF.

The V call is TRBV7-7, the J call TRBJ2-2; TCRdb's assignment of TRBD2 cannot be checked, as there is no DNA. The germline gives CDR1 SSHAT, CDR2 FNYEAQ (reference sequence). CDR3 length: 19 residues. The CDR3 sequence: CASSSPFLAGGSVTGELFF.

The J gene is TRBJ2-2, the V gene TRBV3-1; TCRdb's assignment of TRBD2 cannot be checked, as there is no DNA. Looked up from germline, CDR1 is LGHDT and CDR2 is YNNKEL (reference sequence). The CDR3 runs to 16 residues. The CDR3: CASSQVLALNTGELFF.

The chain links TRBV5-4 to TRBJ2-2; TCRdb selects TRBD1, and the lack of DNA leaves this call unchecked. Germline CDR1 and CDR2: SGHNT and YYREEE (reference sequence). The CDR3 loop spans 17 amino acids. The CDR3 loop reads CASSLPTGPSNTGELFF.

The genes are TRBV20-1 and TRBJ1-5; TCRdb indicates TRBD1, and absent DNA this call remains unverified. The CDR3 loop spans 15 amino acids. Germline values: CDR1 DFQATT, CDR2 SNEGSKA (reference sequence). This CDR3 reads CSAPDRRNSNQPQHF.

The rearrangement uses TRBV29-1 and TRBJ2-2; the D call of TRBD1 rests on TCRdb alone, since no DNA is present to check it. This CDR3 region has 16 residues. Germline V gene sequence: CDR1 SQVTM, CDR2 ANQGSEA. The CDR3 protein is CSVLLDREANTGELFF.

The chain employs TRBV7-2 and TRBJ1-2; TCRdb's D gene call, TRBD1, goes unchecked for lack of DNA. The CDR3 contains 16 residues. Germline V gene data show CDR1 as SGHTA and CDR2 as FQGNSA. CDR3 protein: CASSLAGRGKVDGYTF.